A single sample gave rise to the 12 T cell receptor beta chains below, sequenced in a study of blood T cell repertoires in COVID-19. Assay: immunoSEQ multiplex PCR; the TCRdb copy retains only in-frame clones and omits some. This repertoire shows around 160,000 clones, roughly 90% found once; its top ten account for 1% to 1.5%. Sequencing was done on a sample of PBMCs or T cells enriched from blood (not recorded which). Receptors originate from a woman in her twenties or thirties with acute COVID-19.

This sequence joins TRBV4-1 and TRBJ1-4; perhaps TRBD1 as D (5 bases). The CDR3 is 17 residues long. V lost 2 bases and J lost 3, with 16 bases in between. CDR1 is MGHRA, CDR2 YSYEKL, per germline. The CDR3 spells CASSQPRQTTANEKLFF. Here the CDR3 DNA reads TGCGCCAGCAGCCAACCCAGACAGACCACCGCTAATGAAAAACTGTTTTTT.

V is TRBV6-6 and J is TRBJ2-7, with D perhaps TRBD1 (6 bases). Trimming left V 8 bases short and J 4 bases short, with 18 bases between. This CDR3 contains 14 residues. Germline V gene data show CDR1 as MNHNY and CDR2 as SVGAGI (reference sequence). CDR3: CASARTALGYEQYF. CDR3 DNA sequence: TGTGCCAGCGCCAGGACAGCTTTGGGTTACGAGCAGTACTTC.

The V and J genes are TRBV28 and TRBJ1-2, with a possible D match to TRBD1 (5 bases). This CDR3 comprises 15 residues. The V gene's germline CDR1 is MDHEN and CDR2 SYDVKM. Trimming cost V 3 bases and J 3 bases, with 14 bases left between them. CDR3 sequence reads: CASSLGLNPDYGYTF. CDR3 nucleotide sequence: TGTGCCAGCAGTTTGGGGCTTAACCCGGACTATGGCTACACCTTC.

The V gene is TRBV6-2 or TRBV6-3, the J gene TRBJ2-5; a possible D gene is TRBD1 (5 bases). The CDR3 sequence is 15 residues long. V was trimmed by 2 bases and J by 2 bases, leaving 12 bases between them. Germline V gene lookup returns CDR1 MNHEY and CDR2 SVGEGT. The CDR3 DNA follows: TGTGCCAGCAGTTACCCCCTGGGGCGACAAGAGACCCAGTACTTC. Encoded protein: CASSYPLGRQETQYF.

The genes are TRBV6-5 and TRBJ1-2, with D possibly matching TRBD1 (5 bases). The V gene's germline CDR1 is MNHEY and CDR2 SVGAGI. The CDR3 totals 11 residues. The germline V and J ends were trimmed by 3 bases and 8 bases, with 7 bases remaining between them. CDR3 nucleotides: TGTGCCAGCAGTTATAGGGGCGGCTACACCTTC. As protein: CASSYRGGYTF.

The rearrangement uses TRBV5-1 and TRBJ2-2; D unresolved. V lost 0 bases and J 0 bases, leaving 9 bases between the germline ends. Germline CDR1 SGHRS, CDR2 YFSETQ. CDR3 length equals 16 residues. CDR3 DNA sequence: TGCGCCAGCAGCTTGGCCAAGCGAACGAACACCGGGGAGCTGTTTTTT. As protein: CASSLAKRTNTGELFF. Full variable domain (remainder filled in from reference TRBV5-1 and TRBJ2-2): KAGVTQTPRYLIKTRGQQVTLSCSPISGHRSVSWYQQTPGQGLQFLFEYFSETQRNKGNFPGRFSGRQFSNSRSEMNVSTLELGDSALYLCASSLAKRTNTGELFFGEGSRLTVL.

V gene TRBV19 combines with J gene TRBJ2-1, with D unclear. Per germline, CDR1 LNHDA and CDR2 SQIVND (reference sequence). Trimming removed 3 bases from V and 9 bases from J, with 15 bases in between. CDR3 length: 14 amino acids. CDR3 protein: CASSMIRSNPEQFF. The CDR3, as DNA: TGTGCCAGTAGTATGATCCGGTCGAATCCTGAGCAGTTCTTC.

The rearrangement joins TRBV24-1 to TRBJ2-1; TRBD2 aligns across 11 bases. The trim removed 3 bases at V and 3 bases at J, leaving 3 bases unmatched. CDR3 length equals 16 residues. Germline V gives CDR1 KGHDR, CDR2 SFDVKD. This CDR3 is CATSDGGLADYNEQFF. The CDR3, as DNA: TGTGCCACCAGTGATGGGGGACTAGCGGACTACAATGAGCAGTTCTTC.

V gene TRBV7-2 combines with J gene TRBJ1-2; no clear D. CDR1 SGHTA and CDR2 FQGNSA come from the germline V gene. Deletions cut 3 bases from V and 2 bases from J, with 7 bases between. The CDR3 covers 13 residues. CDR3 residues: CASSLERNYGYTF. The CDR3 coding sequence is TGTGCCAGCAGCTTGGAGAGAAACTATGGCTACACCTTC.

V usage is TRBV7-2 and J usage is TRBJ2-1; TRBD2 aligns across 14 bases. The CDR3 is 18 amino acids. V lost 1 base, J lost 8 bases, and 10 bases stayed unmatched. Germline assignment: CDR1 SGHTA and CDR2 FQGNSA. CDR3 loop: CASSLVGRGTSGSHEQFF. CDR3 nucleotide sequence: TGTGCCAGCAGCTTAGTGGGCAGAGGGACTAGCGGGAGCCATGAGCAGTTCTTC. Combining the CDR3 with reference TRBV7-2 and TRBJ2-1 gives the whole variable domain GAGVSQSPSNKVTEKGKDVELRCDPISGHTALYWYRQSLGQGLEFLIYFQGNSAPDKSGLPSDRFSAERTGGSVSTLTIQRTQQEDSAVYLCASSLVGRGTSGSHEQFFGPGTRLTVL.

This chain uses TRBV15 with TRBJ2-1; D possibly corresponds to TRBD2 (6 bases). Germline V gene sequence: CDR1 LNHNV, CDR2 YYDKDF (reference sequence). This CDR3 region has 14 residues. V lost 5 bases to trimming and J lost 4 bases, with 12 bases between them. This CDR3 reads CATSGGTDYNEQFF. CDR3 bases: TGTGCCACCAGCGGGGGGACTGATTACAATGAGCAGTTCTTC. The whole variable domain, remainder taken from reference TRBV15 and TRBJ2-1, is DAMVIQNPRYQVTQFGKPVTLSCSQTLNHNVMYWYQQKSSQAPKLLFHYYDKDFNNEADTPDNFQSRRPNTSFCFLDIRSPGLGDTAMYLCATSGGTDYNEQFFGPGTRLTVL.

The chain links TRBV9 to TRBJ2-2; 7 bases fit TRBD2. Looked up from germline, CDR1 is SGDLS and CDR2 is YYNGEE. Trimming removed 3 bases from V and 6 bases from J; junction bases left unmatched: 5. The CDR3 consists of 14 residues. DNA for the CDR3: TGTGCCAGCAGCGGAACTAGCGTCCCCGGGGAGCTGTTTTTT. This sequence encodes CASSGTSVPGELFF.